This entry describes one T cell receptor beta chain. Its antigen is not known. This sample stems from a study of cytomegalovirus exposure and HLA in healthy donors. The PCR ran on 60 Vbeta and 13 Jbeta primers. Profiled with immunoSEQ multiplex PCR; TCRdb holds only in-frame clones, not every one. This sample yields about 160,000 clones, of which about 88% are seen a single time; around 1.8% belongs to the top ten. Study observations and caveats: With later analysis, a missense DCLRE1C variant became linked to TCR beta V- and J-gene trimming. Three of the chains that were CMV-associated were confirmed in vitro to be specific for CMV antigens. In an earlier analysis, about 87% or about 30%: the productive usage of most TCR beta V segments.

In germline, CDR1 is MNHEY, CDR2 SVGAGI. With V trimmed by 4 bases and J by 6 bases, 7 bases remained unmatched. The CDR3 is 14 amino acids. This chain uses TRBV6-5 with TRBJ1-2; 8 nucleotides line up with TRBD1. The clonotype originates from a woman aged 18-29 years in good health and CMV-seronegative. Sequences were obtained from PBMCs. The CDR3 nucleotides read TGTGCCAGCAGTTCACAGTACAGGGGGGATGGCTACACCTTC. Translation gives CASSSQYRGDGYTF.